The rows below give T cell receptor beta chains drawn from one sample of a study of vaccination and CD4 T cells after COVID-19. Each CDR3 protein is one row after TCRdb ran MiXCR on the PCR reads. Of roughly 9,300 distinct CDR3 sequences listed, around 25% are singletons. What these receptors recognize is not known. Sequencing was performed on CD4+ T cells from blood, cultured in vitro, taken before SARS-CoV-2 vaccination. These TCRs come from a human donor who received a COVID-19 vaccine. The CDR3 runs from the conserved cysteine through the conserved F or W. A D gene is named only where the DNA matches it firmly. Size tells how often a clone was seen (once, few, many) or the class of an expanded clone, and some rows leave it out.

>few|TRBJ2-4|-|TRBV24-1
TGTGCCACCAGTGATTCGGCGGGAGCCAAAAACATTCAGTACTTC
CATSDSAGAKNIQYF
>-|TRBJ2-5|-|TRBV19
TGTGCCAGTACCCATAGCGGCCGGGTCGGAACCCAGTACTTC
CASTHSGRVGTQYF
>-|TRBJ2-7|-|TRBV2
TGTGCCAGCAGTACGTGGGGCGAGCAGTACTTC
CASSTWGEQYF
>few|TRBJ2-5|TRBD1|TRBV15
TGTGCCACCAGCAGCACAGGGGGTTGGGAGACCCAGTACTTC
CATSSTGGWETQYF
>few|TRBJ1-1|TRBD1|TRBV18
TGTGCCAGCTCACCACCGGGACAGGGAACCGACACTGAAGCTTTCTTT
CASSPPGQGTDTEAFF
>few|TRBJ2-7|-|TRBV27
TGTGCCAGCAGTTTAAAGGGGGTATCCTACGAGCAGTACTTC
CASSLKGVSYEQYF
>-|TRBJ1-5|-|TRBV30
TGTGCCTGGAGTGTAACGGGCAATCAGCCCCAGCATTTT
CAWSVTGNQPQHF
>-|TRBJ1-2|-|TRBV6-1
TGTGCCAGCACCTTATCTGGAGGGGGGTACTATGGCTACACCTTC
CASTLSGGGYYGYTF
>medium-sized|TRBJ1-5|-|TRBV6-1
TGTGCCAGCAGTGTCGGGACACTCCGCAATCAGCCCCAGCATTTT
CASSVGTLRNQPQHF
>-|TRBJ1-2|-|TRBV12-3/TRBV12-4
TGTGCCAGCAGTTTAGAAACAGGATCCTATGGCTACACCTTC
CASSLETGSYGYTF
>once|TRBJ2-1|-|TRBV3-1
TGTGCCAGCAGCCACCAAATAGGGAATGAGCAGTTCTTC
CASSHQIGNEQFF
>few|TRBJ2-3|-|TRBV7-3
TGTGCCAGCAGCTTAACCGACCGGGGCACGCAGTATTTT
CASSLTDRGTQYF
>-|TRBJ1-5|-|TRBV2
TGTGCCAGCGCATATGATGGGGCTGCTGGTCAGCCCCAGCATTTT
CASAYDGAAGQPQHF
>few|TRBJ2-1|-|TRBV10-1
TGCGCCAGCAGTGAGCCGGGGGACCGACTACATGGTGAGCAGTTCTTC
CASSEPGDRLHGEQFF
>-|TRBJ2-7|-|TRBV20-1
TGCAGTGCTAGAGGGCCCGGGGTCGAGCAGTACTTC
CSARGPGVEQYF
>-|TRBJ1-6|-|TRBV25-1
TGTGCCAGCAGTGGGTACGGCAGGGTTGGAATCGGACCCCTCCACTTT
CASSGYGRVGIGPLHF
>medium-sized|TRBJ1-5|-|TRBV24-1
TGTGCCACCAGTGACAGGGTTGGGCTTCAGCCCCAGCATTTT
CATSDRVGLQPQHF
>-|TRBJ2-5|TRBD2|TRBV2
TGTGCCAGCGGCGGGGGGGGCCGAGAGACCCAGTACTTC
CASGGGGRETQYF
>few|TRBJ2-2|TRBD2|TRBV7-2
TGTGCCAGCAGACTAGCGGGGGGAATCACCGGGGAGCTGTTTTTT
CASRLAGGITGELFF
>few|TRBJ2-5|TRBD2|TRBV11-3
TGTGCCAGCAGCTTAGGATCACTAGCGGGCGAGACCCAGTACTTC
CASSLGSLAGETQYF
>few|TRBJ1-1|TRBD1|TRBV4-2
TGTGCCAGCAGCCCGACAGGGGGCACTGAAGCTTTCTTT
CASSPTGGTEAFF
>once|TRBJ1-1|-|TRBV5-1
TGCGCCAGCAGCTTGGAGCCAACAGGCTCGAACACTGAAGCTTTCTTT
CASSLEPTGSNTEAFF
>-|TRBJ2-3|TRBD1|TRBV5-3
TGTGCCAGCAGCTTGCTAAGACAGGGGGCCGCAGATACGCAGTATTTT
CASSLLRQGAADTQYF
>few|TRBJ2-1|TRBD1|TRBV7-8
TGTGCCAGCAGCTCACTGACAGGGAATGAGCAGTTCTTC
CASSSLTGNEQFF
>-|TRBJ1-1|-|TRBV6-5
TGTGCCAGCAGTTACTCGATAGGCCGGCTGAACACTGAAGCTTTCTTT
CASSYSIGRLNTEAFF
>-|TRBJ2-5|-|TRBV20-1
TGCAGTGCTGACAGGGAGGGAGAGACCCAGTACTTC
CSADREGETQYF
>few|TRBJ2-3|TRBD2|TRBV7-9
TGTGCCAGTGGGCTAGCGGGGGGCCAAAAGGGCACAGATACGCAGTATTTT
CASGLAGGQKGTDTQYF
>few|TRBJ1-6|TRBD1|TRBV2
TGTGCCAGCAGTGAAAGGGGACAGGAGACGACCAGCTCCTATAATTCACCCCTCCACTTT
CASSERGQETTSSYNSPLHF
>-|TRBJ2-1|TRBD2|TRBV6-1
TGTGCCGGGACTAGCGGGCAGAATGAGCAGTTCTTC
CAGTSGQNEQFF
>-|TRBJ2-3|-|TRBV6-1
TGTGCCAGCAGGATAGCCCAATCTCTAGCTACAGATACGCAGTATTTT
CASRIAQSLATDTQYF
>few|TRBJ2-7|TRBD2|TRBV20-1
TGCAGTGCTAGATCCCCCGGAGCGGTAGCGGGGGACCCCTACGAGCAGTACTTC
CSARSPGAVAGDPYEQYF
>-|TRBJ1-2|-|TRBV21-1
TGTGCCAGCAGCAAAGCCTGGGAGAGCGACTTCCACTATGGCTACACCTTC
CASSKAWESDFHYGYTF
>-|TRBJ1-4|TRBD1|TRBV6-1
TGTGCCATCAGTGACAGGGACCCAGGCGAAAAACTGTTTTTT
CAISDRDPGEKLFF
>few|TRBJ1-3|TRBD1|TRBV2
TGTGCCAGCAGTGCCAACAGGGGCTCGTCTGGAAACACCATATATTTT
CASSANRGSSGNTIYF
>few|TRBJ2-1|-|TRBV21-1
TGTGCCAGCAGCAAAGTGAGGACGGAGTACAATGAGCAGTTCTTC
CASSKVRTEYNEQFF
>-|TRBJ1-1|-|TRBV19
TGTGCCAGTAGTATGGGCCGGGCGGTGGACACTGAAGCTTTCTTT
CASSMGRAVDTEAFF
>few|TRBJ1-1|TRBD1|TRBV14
TGTGCCAGCAGCCAAGTCCGGACAGGGGGGTACACTGAAGCTTTCTTT
CASSQVRTGGYTEAFF
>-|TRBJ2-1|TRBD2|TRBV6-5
TGTGCCAGCAGTTACGGGACTAGCGGGGTCAATGAGCAGTTCTTC
CASSYGTSGVNEQFF
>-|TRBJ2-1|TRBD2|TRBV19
TGTGCCAGTAGTCCGCCCTTTCGGCGGGGGGGTTTTAATGAGCAGTTCTTC
CASSPPFRRGGFNEQFF
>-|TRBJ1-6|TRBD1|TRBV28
TGTGCCAGCAGTTTCGGGGACAGGGGGAATTCACCCCTCCACTTT
CASSFGDRGNSPLHF
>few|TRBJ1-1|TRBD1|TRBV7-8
TGTGCCAGCAGCTCCGGGACAGGGGTATACACTGAAGCTTTCTTT
CASSSGTGVYTEAFF
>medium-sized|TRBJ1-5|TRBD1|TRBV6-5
TGTGCCAGCAGTTACGGACAGGGATGGGATCAGCCCCAGCATTTT
CASSYGQGWDQPQHF
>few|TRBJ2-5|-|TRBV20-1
TGCAGTGCTAGAGGGGTGGGGGAGACCCAGTACTTC
CSARGVGETQYF
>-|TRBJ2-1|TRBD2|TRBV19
TGTGCCAGTAGTATTGGACTAGCGAGCGATGAGCAGTTCTTC
CASSIGLASDEQFF
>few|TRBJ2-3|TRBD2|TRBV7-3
TGTGCCAGCAGCAGGATAGCGGGGGTTGTCACAGATACGCAGTATTTT
CASSRIAGVVTDTQYF
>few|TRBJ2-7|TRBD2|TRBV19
TGTGCCAGTAGTAGCGGGGGGGCAAACGAGCAGTACTTC
CASSSGGANEQYF
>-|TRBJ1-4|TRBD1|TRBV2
TGTGCCAGCAGGCTGAACAGGGGAGGTGAAAAACTGTTTTTT
CASRLNRGGEKLFF
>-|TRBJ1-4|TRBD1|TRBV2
TGTGCCAGCAGGGAGACAGGGGGCGATGAAAAACTGTTTTTT
CASRETGGDEKLFF
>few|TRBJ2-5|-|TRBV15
TGTGCCACCAGCAGAGATAGGAACACCCAAGAGACCCAGTACTTC
CATSRDRNTQETQYF
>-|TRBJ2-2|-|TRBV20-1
TGCAGTGCTAGGGTCGTCAGCGGCACCGGGGAGCTGTTTTTT
CSARVVSGTGELFF
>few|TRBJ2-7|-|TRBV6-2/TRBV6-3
TGTGCCAGCAGTTACCTATACGAGCAGTACTTC
CASSYLYEQYF
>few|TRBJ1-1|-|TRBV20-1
TGCAGTGCTAGCGGAAGAGCCACTGAAGCTTTCTTT
CSASGRATEAFF
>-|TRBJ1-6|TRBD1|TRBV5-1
TGCGCCAGCAGCTTGGTGGTGACAGGGCATAATTCACCCCTCCACTTT
CASSLVVTGHNSPLHF
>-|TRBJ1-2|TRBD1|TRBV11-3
TGTGCCAGCAGCACAGGGGGGACTTCCAGGGGCTACACCTTC
CASSTGGTSRGYTF